These 7 T cell receptor beta chains share one sample of origin, sequenced in a study of low-dose radiotherapy and immunotherapy resistance in tumors (dated by TCRdb to between 2022 and 2023). Data came from an Illumina HiSeq 2500. To make first-strand cDNA, Superscript III was used along with a set of TRAV- and TRBV-specific primers so that both the TCRalpha and TCRbeta chains were covered. TCRs were amplified with Phusion for 20 to 25 PCR cycles, with a constant-region primer paired with the adapter attached to the V primers. TCRdb reprocessed the public reads (quality trimming at Q25 with fastp, clone calling with MiXCR) and kept in-frame beta chains. Each entry is one CDR3 protein sequence, shown with its most common DNA and genes. The sample table lists 57,000 or so distinct CDR3 sequences, around 25% of them with a count of one. About 6% of the sample goes to the ten largest clones. The label giving this sample's time point can be read as: before trial treatment.

The specimen was PBMCs, collected before treatment. These receptors were obtained from a male donor with prostate cancer.

This clonotype showed up many times. The chain has TRBV5-1 and TRBJ2-7; D is uncertain. In germline, CDR1 is SGHRS, CDR2 YFSETQ. This CDR3 region has 14 residues. V was trimmed by 0 bases and J by 3 bases, leaving 10 bases between them. The CDR3 coding sequence is TGCGCCAGCAGCTTGGATGGGTCCCTCTACGAGCAGTACTTC. Translated, it gives CASSLDGSLYEQYF. The variable domain in full, with the rest retrieved from reference TRBV5-1 and TRBJ2-7, is KAGVTQTPRYLIKTRGQQVTLSCSPISGHRSVSWYQQTPGQGLQFLFEYFSETQRNKGNFPGRFSGRQFSNSRSEMNVSTLELGDSALYLCASSLDGSLYEQYFGPGTRLTVT.

By its share, this clonotype is medium-sized. The chain links TRBV5-1 to TRBJ2-3; 9 bases line up with TRBD1. Germline CDR1 reads SGHRS; CDR2 reads YFSETQ. V shed 4 bases, J shed 5 bases, and the junction held 5 bases outside the gene matches. The CDR3 extends over 14 amino acids. In DNA, the CDR3 is TGCGCCAGCAGCCAGGGACAGGGCCGAGATACGCAGTATTTT. Residues: CASSQGQGRDTQYF.

Relative to its sample, this clonotype is medium-sized. The chain joins TRBV28 to TRBJ2-2; 10 positions match TRBD2. The CDR3 loop spans 16 amino acids. V was pared by 6 bases and J by 1 base, with 5 bases of the junction left unmatched. Germline loops: CDR1 MDHEN, CDR2 SYDVKM. In DNA, the CDR3 is TGTGCCAGCAGCCCCCGGACTAGCGGGAACACCGGGGAGCTGTTTTTT. This translates into CASSPRTSGNTGELFF.

The rearrangement joins TRBV3-1 to TRBJ2-5, with D possibly being TRBD2 (6 bases). This CDR3 is built from 14 residues. The germline V and J ends were trimmed by 1 base and 4 bases, with 10 bases remaining between them. Germline V gene sequence: CDR1 LGHDT, CDR2 YNNKEL (reference sequence). The CDR3 nucleotides read TGTGCCAGCAGCCAAGTTATCGGGAGAGAGACCCAGTACTTC. Protein product: CASSQVIGRETQYF.

At least ten counts were recorded for this clonotype. The J gene is TRBJ2-7, the V gene TRBV6-6; 9 nucleotides agree with TRBD2. The CDR3 has 17 amino acids. Germline V gene lookup returns CDR1 MNHNY and CDR2 SVGAGI (reference sequence). V lost 8 bases to trimming and J lost 4 bases; unmatched junction nucleotides: 18. The CDR3 is CASQGLAIGRLGYEQYF. In DNA form, the CDR3 reads TGTGCCAGCCAGGGACTAGCCATCGGTAGGCTAGGTTACGAGCAGTACTTC.

This clonotype was seen many times. The V gene is TRBV25-1, the J gene TRBJ2-5; no clear D. Trimming pared 4 bases from V and 5 bases from J, leaving 14 bases between. The CDR3 is made up of 14 amino acids. Germline CDR1 is MGHDK and CDR2 is SYGVNS. The CDR3 nucleotides read TGTGCCAGCAGTGCCGCTAGAGTTTCTGAGACCCAGTACTTC. It specifies CASSAARVSETQYF.

This clonotype was seen a handful of times. Only one base separates this from a far larger clonotype, so it likely reflects a read error. This chain uses TRBV29-1 with TRBJ2-7; D unclear. The CDR3 covers 13 residues. Germline V gives CDR1 SQVTM, CDR2 ANQGSEA. The V end lost 5 bases, the J end lost 7 bases, and 18 bases lay between the germline ends. The CDR3 sequence is CSVYHSSYNEQYF. CDR3 nucleotide sequence: TGCAGCGTTTACCACTCCAGCTACAATGAGCAGTACTTC.